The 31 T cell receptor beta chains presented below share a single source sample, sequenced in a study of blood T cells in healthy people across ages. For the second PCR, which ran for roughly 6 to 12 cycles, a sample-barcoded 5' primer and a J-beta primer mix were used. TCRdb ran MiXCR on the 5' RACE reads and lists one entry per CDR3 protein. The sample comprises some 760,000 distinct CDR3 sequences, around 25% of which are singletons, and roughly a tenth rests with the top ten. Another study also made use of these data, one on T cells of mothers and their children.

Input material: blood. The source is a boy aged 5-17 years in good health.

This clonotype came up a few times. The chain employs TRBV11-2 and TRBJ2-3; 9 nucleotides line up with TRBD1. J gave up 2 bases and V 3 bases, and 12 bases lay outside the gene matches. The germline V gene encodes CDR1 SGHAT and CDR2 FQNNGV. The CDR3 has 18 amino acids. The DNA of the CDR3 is TGTGCCAGCAGCTTCAACCCCTCGACAGGGGGGGACACAGATACGCAGTATTTT. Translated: CASSFNPSTGGDTDTQYF.

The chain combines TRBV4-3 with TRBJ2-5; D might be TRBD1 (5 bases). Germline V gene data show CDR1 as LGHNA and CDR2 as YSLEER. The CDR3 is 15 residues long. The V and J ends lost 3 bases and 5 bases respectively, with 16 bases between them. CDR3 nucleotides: TGCGCCAGCAGCCAGGGAACGAAACAGGTGGAGACCCAGTACTTC. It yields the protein CASSQGTKQVETQYF.

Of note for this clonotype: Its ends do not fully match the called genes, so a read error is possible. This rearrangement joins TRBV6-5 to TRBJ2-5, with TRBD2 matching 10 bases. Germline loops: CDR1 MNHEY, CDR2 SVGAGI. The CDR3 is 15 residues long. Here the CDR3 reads CASSYSLAGYNEQSF. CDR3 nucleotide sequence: TGTGCCAGTAGTTACTCACTAGCGGGATACAATGAGCAGTCCTTC.

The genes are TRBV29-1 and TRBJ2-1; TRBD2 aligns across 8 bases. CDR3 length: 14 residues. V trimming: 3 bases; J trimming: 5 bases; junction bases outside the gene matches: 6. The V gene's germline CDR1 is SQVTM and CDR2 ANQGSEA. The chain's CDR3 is CSVDGRGANNEQFF. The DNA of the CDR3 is TGCAGCGTTGATGGGCGGGGGGCCAACAATGAGCAGTTCTTC.

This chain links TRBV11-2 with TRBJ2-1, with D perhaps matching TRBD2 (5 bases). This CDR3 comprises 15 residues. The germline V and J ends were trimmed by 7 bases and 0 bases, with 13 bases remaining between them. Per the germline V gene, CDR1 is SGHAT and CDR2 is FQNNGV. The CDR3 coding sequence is TGTGCCAGCACCCCAGAGGGAAGCTCCTACAATGAGCAGTTCTTC. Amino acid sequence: CASTPEGSSYNEQFF. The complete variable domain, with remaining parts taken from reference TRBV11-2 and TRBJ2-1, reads EAGVAQSPRYKIIEKRQSVAFWCNPISGHATLYWYQQILGQGPKLLIQFQNNGVVDDSQLPKDRFSAERLKGVDSTLKIQPAKLEDSAVYLCASTPEGSSYNEQFFGPGTRLTVL.

In DNA form, the CDR3 reads TGTGCCAGCACCGCCCGGGGGAAGGCTGATACGCAGTATTTT. It translates to CASTARGKADTQYF. The chain employs TRBV27 and TRBJ2-3, with D possibly being TRBD2 (6 bases). V lost 7 bases, J lost 6 bases, and 17 bases lay in between. Germline V lookup: CDR1 MNHEY, CDR2 SMNVEV (reference sequence). The CDR3 has 14 amino acids.

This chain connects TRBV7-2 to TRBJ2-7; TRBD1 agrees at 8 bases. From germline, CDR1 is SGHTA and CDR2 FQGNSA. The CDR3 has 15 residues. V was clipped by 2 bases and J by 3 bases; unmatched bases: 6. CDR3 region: CASSLTRDRLYEQYF. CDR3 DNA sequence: TGTGCCAGCAGCTTAACAAGGGACAGGCTCTACGAGCAGTACTTC.

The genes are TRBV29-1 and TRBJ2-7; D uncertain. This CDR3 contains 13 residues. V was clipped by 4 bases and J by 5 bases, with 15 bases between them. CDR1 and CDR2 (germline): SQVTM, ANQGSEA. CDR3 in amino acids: CSVVGRLLDEQYF. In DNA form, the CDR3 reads TGCAGCGTTGTAGGCCGGTTACTGGACGAGCAGTACTTC.

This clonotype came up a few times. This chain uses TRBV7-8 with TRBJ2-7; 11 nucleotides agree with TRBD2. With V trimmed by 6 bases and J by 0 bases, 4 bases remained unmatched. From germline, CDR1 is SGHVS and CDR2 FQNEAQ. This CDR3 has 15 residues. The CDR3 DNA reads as TGTGCCAGCAGTTATACTAGCGGGGGCTCCTACGAGCAGTACTTC. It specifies CASSYTSGGSYEQYF.

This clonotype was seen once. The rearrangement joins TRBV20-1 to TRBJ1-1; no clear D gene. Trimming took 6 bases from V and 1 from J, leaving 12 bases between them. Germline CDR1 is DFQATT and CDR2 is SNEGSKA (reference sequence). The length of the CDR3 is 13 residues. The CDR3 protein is CSANWGKNTEAFF. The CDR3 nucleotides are TGCAGTGCCAACTGGGGAAAGAACACTGAAGCTTTCTTT.

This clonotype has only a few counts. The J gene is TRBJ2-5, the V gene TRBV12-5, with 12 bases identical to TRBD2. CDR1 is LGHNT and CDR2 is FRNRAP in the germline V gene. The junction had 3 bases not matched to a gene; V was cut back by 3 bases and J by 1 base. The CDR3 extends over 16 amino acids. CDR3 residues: CASGFGLAGTQETQYF. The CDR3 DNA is TGTGCTAGTGGTTTTGGACTAGCGGGGACCCAAGAGACCCAGTACTTC.

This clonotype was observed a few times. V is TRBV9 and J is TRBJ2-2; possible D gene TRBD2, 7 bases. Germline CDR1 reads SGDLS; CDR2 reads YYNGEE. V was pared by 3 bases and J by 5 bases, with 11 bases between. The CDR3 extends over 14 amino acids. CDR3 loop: CASSGGGVTGELFF. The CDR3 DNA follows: TGTGCCAGCAGCGGAGGGGGGGTGACCGGGGAGCTGTTTTTT.

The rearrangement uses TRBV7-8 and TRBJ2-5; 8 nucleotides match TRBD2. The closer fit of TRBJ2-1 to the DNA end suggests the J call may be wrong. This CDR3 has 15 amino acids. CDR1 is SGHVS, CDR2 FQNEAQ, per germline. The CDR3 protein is CASSPVERGFNEQFF. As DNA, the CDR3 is TGTGCCAGCAGCCCCGTGGAGCGGGGGTTTAATGAGCAGTTCTTC.

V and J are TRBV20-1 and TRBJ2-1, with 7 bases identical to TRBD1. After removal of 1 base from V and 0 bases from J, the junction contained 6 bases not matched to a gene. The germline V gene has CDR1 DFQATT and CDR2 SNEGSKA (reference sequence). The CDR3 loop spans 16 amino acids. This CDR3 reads CSARAGRQGSYNEQFF. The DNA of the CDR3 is TGCAGTGCTAGAGCCGGACGACAGGGCTCCTACAATGAGCAGTTCTTC.

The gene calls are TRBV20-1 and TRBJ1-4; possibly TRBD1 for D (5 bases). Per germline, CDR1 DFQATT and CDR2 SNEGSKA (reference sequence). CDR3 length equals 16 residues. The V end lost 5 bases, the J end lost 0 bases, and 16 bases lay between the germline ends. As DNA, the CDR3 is TGCAGTGCTTTCTCTTCTGGGGGTGCAACTAATGAAAAACTGTTTTTT. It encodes CSAFSSGGATNEKLFF.

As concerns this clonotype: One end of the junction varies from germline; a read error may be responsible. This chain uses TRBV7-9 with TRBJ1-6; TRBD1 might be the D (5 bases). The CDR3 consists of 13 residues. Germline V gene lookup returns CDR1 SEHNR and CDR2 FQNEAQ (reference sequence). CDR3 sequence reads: CAGSFDRDSPLHF. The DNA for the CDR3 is TGTGCCGGCAGCTTCGACAGAGATTCACCCCTCCACTTT.

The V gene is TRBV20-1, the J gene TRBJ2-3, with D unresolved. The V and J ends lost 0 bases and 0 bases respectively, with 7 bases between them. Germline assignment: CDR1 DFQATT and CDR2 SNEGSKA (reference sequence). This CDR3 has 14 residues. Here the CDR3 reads CSAREDPSTDTQYF. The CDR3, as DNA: TGCAGTGCTAGAGAGGACCCCAGCACAGATACGCAGTATTTT.

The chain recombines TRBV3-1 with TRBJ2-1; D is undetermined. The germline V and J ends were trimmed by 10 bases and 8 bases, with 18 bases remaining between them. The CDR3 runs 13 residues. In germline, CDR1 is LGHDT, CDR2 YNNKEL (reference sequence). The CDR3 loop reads CATTSLGSYEQFF. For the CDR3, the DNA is TGTGCCACCACCTCGCTAGGCAGCTATGAGCAGTTCTTC.

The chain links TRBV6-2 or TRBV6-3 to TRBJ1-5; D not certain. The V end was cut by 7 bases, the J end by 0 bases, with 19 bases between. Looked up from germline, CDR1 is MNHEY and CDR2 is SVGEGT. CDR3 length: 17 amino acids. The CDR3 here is CASIGENGIYSNQPQHF. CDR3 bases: TGTGCCAGCATTGGAGAAAACGGAATTTATAGCAATCAGCCCCAGCATTTT.

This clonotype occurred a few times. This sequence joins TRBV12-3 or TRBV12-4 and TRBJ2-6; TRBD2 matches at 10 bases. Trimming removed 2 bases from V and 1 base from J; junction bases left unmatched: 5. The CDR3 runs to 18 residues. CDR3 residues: CASSLFLLAGSGANVLTF. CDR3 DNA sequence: TGTGCCAGCAGTTTATTCTTACTAGCGGGATCTGGGGCCAACGTCCTGACTTTC.

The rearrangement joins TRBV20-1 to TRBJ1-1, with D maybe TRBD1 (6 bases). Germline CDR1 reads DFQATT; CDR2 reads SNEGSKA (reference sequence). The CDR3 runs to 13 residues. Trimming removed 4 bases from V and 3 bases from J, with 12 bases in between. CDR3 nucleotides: TGCAGTGCTAAGGGAAGGGGGGACACTGAAGCTTTCTTT. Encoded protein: CSAKGRGDTEAFF.

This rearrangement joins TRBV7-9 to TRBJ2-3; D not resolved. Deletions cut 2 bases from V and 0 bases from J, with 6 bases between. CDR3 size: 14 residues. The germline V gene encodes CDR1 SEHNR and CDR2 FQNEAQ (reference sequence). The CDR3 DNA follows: TGTGCCAGCAGCTTACCCGCAAGCACAGATACGCAGTATTTT. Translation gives CASSLPASTDTQYF.

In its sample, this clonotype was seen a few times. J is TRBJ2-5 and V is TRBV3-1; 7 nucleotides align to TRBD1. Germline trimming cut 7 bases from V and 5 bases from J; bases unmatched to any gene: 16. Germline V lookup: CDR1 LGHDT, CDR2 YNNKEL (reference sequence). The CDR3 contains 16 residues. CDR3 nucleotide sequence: TGTGCCAGCACCGACAGGGTAGACTTCAATCTTGAGACCCAGTACTTC. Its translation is CASTDRVDFNLETQYF.

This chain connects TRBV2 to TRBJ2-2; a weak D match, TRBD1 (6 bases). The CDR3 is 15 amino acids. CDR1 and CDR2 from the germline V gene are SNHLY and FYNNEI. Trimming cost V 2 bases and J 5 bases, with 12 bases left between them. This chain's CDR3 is CASSEMGAWTGELFF. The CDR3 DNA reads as TGTGCCAGCAGTGAAATGGGGGCTTGGACCGGGGAGCTGTTTTTT.

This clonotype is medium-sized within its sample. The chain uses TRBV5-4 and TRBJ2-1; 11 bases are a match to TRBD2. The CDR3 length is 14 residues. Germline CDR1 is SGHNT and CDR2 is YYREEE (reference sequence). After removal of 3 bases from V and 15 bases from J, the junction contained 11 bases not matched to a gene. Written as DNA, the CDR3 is TGTGCCAGCAGCTCCGGGACTAGCGGTTTGGTAGGGTTCTTC. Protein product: CASSSGTSGLVGFF.

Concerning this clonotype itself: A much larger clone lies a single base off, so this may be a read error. CDR3 in DNA: TGTGCCAGCAGCTTACACTCCTACGAGCAGTACTTC. This translates into CASSLHSYEQYF. The chain links TRBV7-2 to TRBJ2-7; no reliable D call. Trimming shortened V by 2 bases and J by 0 bases, and 2 bases separated the two germline ends. The CDR3 length is 12 residues. Per the germline V gene, CDR1 is SGHTA and CDR2 is FQGNSA. Full variable domain (missing parts from reference TRBV7-2 and TRBJ2-7): GAGVSQSPSNKVTEKGKDVELRCDPISGHTALYWYRQSLGQGLEFLIYFQGNSAPDKSGLPSDRFSAERTGGSVSTLTIQRTQQEDSAVYLCASSLHSYEQYFGPGTRLTVT.

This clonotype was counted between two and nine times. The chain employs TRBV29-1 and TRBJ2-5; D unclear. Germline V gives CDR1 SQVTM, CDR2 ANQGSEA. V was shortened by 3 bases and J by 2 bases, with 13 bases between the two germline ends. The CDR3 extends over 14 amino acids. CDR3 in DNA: TGCAGCGTTGATTGGGTGTCAGGTCAAGAGACCCAGTACTTC. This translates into CSVDWVSGQETQYF.

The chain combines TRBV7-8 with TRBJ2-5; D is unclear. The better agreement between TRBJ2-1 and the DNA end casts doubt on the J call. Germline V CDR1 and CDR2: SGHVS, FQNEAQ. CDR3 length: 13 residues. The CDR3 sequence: CASTMILPEGQFF. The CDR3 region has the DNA TGTGCCAGCACCATGATCCTCCCCGAAGGGCAGTTCTTC.

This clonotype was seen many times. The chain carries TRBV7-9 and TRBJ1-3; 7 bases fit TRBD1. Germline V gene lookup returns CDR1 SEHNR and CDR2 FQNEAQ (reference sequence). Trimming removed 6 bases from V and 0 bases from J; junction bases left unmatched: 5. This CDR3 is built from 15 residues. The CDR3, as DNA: TGTGCCAGCAGTTTACAGGGGAGCTCTGGAAACACCATATATTTT. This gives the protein CASSLQGSSGNTIYF. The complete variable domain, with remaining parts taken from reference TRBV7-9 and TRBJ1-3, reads DTGVSQNPRHKITKRGQNVTFRCDPISEHNRLYWYRQTLGQGPEFLTYFQNEAQLEKSRLLSDRFSAERPKGSFSTLEIQRTEQGDSAMYLCASSLQGSSGNTIYFGEGSWLTVV.

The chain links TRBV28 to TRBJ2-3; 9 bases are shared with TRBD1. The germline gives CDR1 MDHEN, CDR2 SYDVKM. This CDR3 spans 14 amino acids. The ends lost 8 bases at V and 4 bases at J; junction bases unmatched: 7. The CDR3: CASGITGGPDTQYF. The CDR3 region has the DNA TGTGCCAGCGGGATAACAGGGGGCCCAGATACGCAGTATTTT. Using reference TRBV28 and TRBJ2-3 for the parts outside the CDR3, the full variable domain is DVKVTQSSRYLVKRTGEKVFLECVQDMDHENMFWYRQDPGLGLRLIYFSYDVKMKEKGDIPEGYSVSREKKERFSLILESASTNQTSMYLCASGITGGPDTQYFGPGTRLTVL.

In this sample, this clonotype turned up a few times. This CDR3 is CATTTSVSETQYF. The DNA of the CDR3 is TGTGCCACCACGACTAGCGTTTCAGAGACCCAGTACTTC. The V gene is TRBV28, the J gene TRBJ2-5, with 8 bases that match TRBD2. V shed 10 bases and J 4 bases; nucleotides not matched to a gene: 8. Germline V lookup: CDR1 MDHEN, CDR2 SYDVKM. The CDR3 extends over 13 amino acids. The variable domain in full, with the rest retrieved from reference TRBV28 and TRBJ2-5, is DVKVTQSSRYLVKRTGEKVFLECVQDMDHENMFWYRQDPGLGLRLIYFSYDVKMKEKGDIPEGYSVSREKKERFSLILESASTNQTSMYLCATTTSVSETQYFGPGTRLLVL.